This is a list of T cell receptor beta chains from one sample in a study of cytomegalovirus exposure and HLA in healthy donors. Clones were sequenced by immunoSEQ multiplex PCR, and TCRdb holds only the in-frame ones, with some missing. This table holds fewer than 100,000 clones. Sequencing was done on a sample of PBMCs. These receptors all stem from a man in his forties or fifties in good health and CMV-seronegative. CDR3s include the opening cysteine and the closing phenylalanine or tryptophan. The order of the fields is V gene, CDR3 protein.

TRBV12-5 CASGYGQRSTEAFF
TRBV11-2 CASSFLRGGTEAFF
TRBV5-4 CASSLLTGTGKLPYGYTF
TRBV10-3 CAISERAGYSFGEQYF
TRBV10-3 CAIRTGQGSYEQYF
TRBV7-2 CASSLAQATDTQYF
TRBV30 CAWKGARASGESGTQYF
TRBV2 CASRSSAGLNTEAFF
TRBV7-9 CASSPYTGELFF
TRBV9 CASSASGDTNEKLFF
TRBV6-1 CASRTELDEQFF
TRBV7-9 CASRGAGEISPGYTF
TRBV6-1 CASRRNTGELFF
TRBV4-2 CASSQGGTLNSPLHF
TRBV5-6 CASSLGGGGWYGYTF
TRBV6-5 CASSAKLYNSPLHF
TRBV18 CASSPRLEETYNEQFF
TRBV4-3 CASSQDQAGYSYEQYF
TRBV7-3 CASSSKWDRLETQYF
TRBV7-2 CASSLVGTDNYGYTF
TRBV29-1 CSVRVRWVTDTQYF
TRBV6-1 CASTEGGQGGTEAFF
TRBV4-2 CASSQEGSGGFYEQYF
TRBV2 CASSVSGFDEQYF
TRBV9 CASRTDSAGSPLHF
TRBV19 CASSGTSGVVQYF
TRBV6-1 CASRPPGHEQYF
TRBV4-3 CASSQTSGGRANVLTF
TRBV10-3 CATAGVTNQPQHF
TRBV11-2 CASSLAFRTEAFF
TRBV19 CASSIQGYTEAFF
TRBV28 CASRGQGKASYGYTF
TRBV5-1 CASSLFSDRNYGYTF
TRBV2 CASSVRAQDGYTF
TRBV4-1 CASSQEGRGLGSEQYF
TRBV28 CASSFSGGGAFF
TRBV6-5 CASSSRQEAFF
TRBV7-6 CASSLFWQGEYEQYF
TRBV5-5 CASSLRPGGSYNSPLHF
TRBV18 CASSPPSRNTEAFF
TRBV7-2 CASTRIGNTIYF
TRBV7-6 CASGTVETQYF
TRBV28 CASSLGTGWPPLHF
TRBV29-1 CSVRTGGGPQHF